What follows are 2 T cell receptor beta chains derived from one specimen sequenced in a study of identifying expanded T cells in peripheral blood. Using immunoSEQ multiplex PCR, the repertoire was profiled, and TCRdb retains in-frame clones only, with some absent. The sample has 90,000 or so clones; approximately 83% are singletons. Sequencing was done on a sample of blood. The receptors were gathered from a person aged 18 to 70 in good health.

In its sample, this clone was seen once. This sequence joins TRBV11-2 and TRBJ1-1; D possibly corresponds to TRBD1 (5 bases). The CDR3 extends over 14 amino acids. V was pared by 7 bases and J by 3 bases, with 15 bases between. In germline, CDR1 is SGHAT, CDR2 FQNNGV. The CDR3 spells CASKPGGVDTEAFF. In nucleotides, the CDR3 is TGTGCCAGCAAACCGGGAGGGGTAGACACTGAAGCTTTCTTT.

This clone was seen once. The CDR3, as DNA: TGCGCCGCAACGGTACCCGGGACTAGCGGGGCGGGGGAGCAGTTCTTC. Encoded protein: CAATVPGTSGAGEQFF. V is TRBV5-1 and J is TRBJ2-1, with 13 positions matching TRBD2. The J segment lost 10 bases and the V segment lost 10 bases, leaving 17 bases of the junction unmatched. This CDR3 has 16 residues. Germline V gives CDR1 SGHRS, CDR2 YFSETQ. Drawing the rest from reference TRBV5-1 and TRBJ2-1, the complete variable domain is KAGVTQTPRYLIKTRGQQVTLSCSPISGHRSVSWYQQTPGQGLQFLFEYFSETQRNKGNFPGRFSGRQFSNSRSEMNVSTLELGDSALYLCAATVPGTSGAGEQFFGPGTRLTVL.